This T cell receptor (beta chain) was observed in a study of technical replicates of blood from several donors. Profiling relied on immunoSEQ multiplex PCR, and the TCRdb table lists in-frame clones only, not all of them. The table lists under 90,000 clones, roughly 98% of them singletons. Input material: T cells isolated from PBMCs. This TCR came from a human donor in good health.

CDR3 coding DNA: TGTGCTAGTGGTTTGGTACGGCTGGGGCGCATCCCCGGCTACACCTTC. Amino acids: CASGLVRLGRIPGYTF. V usage is TRBV12-5 and J usage is TRBJ1-2; D might be TRBD1 (5 bases). The germline V gene encodes CDR1 LGHNT and CDR2 FRNRAP. V gave up 0 bases and J gave up 8 bases, with 19 bases separating them. This CDR3 comprises 16 residues.